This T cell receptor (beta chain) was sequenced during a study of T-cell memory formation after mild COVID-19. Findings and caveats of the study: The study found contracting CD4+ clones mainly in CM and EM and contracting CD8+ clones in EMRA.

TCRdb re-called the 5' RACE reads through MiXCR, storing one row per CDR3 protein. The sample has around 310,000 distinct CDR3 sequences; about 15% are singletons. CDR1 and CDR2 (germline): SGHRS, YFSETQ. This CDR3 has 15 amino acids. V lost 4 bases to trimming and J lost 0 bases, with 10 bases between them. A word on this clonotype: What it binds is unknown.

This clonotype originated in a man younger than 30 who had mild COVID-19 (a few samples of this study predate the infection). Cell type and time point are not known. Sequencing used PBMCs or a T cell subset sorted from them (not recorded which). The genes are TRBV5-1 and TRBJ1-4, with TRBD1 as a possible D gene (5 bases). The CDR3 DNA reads TGCGCCAGCAGCCTAGAGACAGCAACTAATGAAAAACTGTTTTTT. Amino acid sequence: CASSLETATNEKLFF.